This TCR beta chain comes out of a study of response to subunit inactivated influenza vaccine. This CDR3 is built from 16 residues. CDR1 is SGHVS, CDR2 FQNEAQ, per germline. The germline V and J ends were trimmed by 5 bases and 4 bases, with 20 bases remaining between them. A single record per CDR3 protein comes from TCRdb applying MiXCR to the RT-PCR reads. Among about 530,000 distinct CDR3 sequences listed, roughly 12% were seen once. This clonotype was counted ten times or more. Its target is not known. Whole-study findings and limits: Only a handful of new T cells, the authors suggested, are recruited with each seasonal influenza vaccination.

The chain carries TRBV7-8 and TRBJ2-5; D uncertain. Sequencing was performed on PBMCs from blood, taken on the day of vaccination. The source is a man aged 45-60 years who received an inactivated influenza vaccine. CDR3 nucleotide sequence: TGTGCCAGCAGCAGACAAAGGTTCCCAACGAGAGAGACCCAGTACTTC. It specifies CASSRQRFPTRETQYF.